Listed below are T cell receptor beta chains from one sample, sequenced in a study of T cells after yellow fever vaccination. TCRdb passed the 5' RACE reads through MiXCR, listing each CDR3 protein once. The sample includes about 360,000 distinct CDR3 sequences, approximately 5.7% of them seen just once. The sample in question was PBMCs, obtained 5 days after the yellow fever booster vaccination. The receptors originated from a man under 40 who received the YFV17D yellow fever vaccine. Both conserved end residues are part of each CDR3. A D gene is named only where the DNA matches it firmly. Some rows mark clone size as missing; the rest say once, few, many or name a class of expanded clone.

j_gene: TRBJ2-7
abundance: NA
v_gene: TRBV10-3
d_gene: TRBD2
CDR3aa: CAISVSGEGDEQYF
CDR3nt: TGTGCCATCAGTGTATCCGGGGAGGGAGACGAGCAGTACTTC

j_gene: TRBJ2-5
abundance: NA
v_gene: TRBV7-2
d_gene: TRBD2
CDR3aa: CASSLPGGGRKTQYF
CDR3nt: TGTGCCAGCAGCTTACCGGGAGGGGGTAGAAAGACCCAGTACTTC

j_gene: TRBJ2-7
abundance: few
v_gene: TRBV11-2
d_gene: NA
CDR3aa: CASSLTVEVDEQYF
CDR3nt: TGTGCCAGCAGCTTAACAGTAGAAGTGGACGAGCAGTACTTC

j_gene: TRBJ2-2
abundance: NA
v_gene: TRBV11-2
d_gene: NA
CDR3aa: CASSVGGGWRTGELFF
CDR3nt: TGTGCCAGCAGCGTTGGGGGAGGCTGGCGAACCGGGGAGCTGTTTTTT

j_gene: TRBJ2-7
abundance: few
v_gene: TRBV5-1
d_gene: NA
CDR3aa: CASSENAGAPSYEQYF
CDR3nt: TGCGCCAGCAGCGAAAACGCAGGGGCCCCCTCCTACGAGCAGTACTTC

j_gene: TRBJ2-7
abundance: few
v_gene: TRBV6-5
d_gene: TRBD2
CDR3aa: CASSSPSGLAGAYEQYF
CDR3nt: TGTGCCAGCAGTTCCCCCTCGGGTCTAGCGGGAGCCTACGAGCAGTACTTC

j_gene: TRBJ2-5
abundance: NA
v_gene: TRBV5-6
d_gene: NA
CDR3aa: CASSPLGQEETQYF
CDR3nt: TGTGCCAGCAGTCCTCTTGGGCAAGAAGAGACCCAGTACTTC

j_gene: TRBJ2-5
abundance: few
v_gene: TRBV9
d_gene: TRBD2
CDR3aa: CASSVDSGSGGETQYF
CDR3nt: TGTGCCAGCAGCGTAGATAGCGGGAGCGGCGGAGAGACCCAGTACTTC

j_gene: TRBJ2-1
abundance: few
v_gene: TRBV5-1
d_gene: TRBD1
CDR3aa: CASSLEWAGQGNEQFF
CDR3nt: TGCGCCAGCAGCTTGGAATGGGCGGGACAGGGGAATGAGCAGTTCTTC

j_gene: TRBJ2-1
abundance: many
v_gene: TRBV4-2
d_gene: NA
CDR3aa: CAISAHPQDEQFF
CDR3nt: TGTGCCATCTCAGCCCACCCCCAGGATGAGCAGTTCTTC

j_gene: TRBJ2-7
abundance: many
v_gene: TRBV20-1
d_gene: NA
CDR3aa: CSARAGEGNEQYF
CDR3nt: TGCAGTGCTAGGGCAGGGGAAGGAAACGAGCAGTACTTC

j_gene: TRBJ2-1
abundance: few
v_gene: TRBV20-1
d_gene: TRBD2
CDR3aa: CSARDLSGRSSYNEQFF
CDR3nt: TGCAGTGCTAGAGATCTAAGCGGGAGGTCCTCCTACAATGAGCAGTTCTTC

j_gene: TRBJ2-3
abundance: few
v_gene: TRBV7-2
d_gene: NA
CDR3aa: CASSLSVETTQYF
CDR3nt: TGTGCCAGCAGCTTATCGGTCGAAACGACGCAGTATTTT